This record covers a single T cell receptor beta chain. The sample is drawn from a study of T-cell memory formation after mild COVID-19. V lost 5 bases and J lost 4; bases outside the gene matches: 15. The CDR3 extends over 19 amino acids. From germline, CDR1 is SGHTA and CDR2 FQGNSA. TCR alpha and TCR beta cDNA libraries with sample barcodes and UMIs came from 5'RACE using constant-segment primers. TCRdb re-called the 5' RACE reads through MiXCR, storing one row per CDR3 protein. The sample includes 300,000 to 400,000 distinct CDR3 sequences, around 14% of them seen just once. The chain has TRBV7-2 and TRBJ2-3; 13 bases fit TRBD2. The TCR originated in a man aged 18 to 30 who had mild COVID-19 (a few samples of this study predate the infection). Cell type and time point are not known. The sample taken for sequencing was PBMCs or a T cell subset sorted from them (not recorded which). The CDR3 here is CASSPRVGGLAGWADTQYF. The CDR3 DNA is TGTGCCAGCAGCCCCCGCGTGGGGGGACTAGCGGGGTGGGCAGATACGCAGTATTTT.